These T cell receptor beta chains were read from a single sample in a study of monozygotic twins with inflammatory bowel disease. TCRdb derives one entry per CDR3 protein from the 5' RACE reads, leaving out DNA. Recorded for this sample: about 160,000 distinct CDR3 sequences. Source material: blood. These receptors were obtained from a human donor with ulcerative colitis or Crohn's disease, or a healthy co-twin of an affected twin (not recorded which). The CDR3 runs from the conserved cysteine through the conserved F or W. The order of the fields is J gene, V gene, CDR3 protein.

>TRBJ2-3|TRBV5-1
CASSLTADTQYF
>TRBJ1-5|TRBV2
CASSITGTGGVNQPQHF
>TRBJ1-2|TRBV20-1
CSARSNEGYTF
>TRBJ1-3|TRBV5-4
CASSRMVGGRGNTIYF
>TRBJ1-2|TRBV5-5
CASSLRLGYGYTF
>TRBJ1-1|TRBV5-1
CASSLEQGSEAFF
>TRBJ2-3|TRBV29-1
CSVIGGLASTDTQYF
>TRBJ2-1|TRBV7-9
CASSLSSGGLLGNEQFF
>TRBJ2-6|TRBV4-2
CASSQVHADSGANVLTF
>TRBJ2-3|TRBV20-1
CSARDLDLLSDTQYF
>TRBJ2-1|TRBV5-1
CASSLGSATYNEQFF
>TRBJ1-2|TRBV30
CAWSKGYGYTF
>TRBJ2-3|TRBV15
CATSRGLAGFTDTQYF
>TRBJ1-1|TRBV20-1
CSARVGGLGNTEAFF
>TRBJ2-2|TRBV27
CASNSQGWDTGELFF
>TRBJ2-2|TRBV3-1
CASSQDRAYTGELFF
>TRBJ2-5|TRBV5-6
CASSLLGWKQETQYF
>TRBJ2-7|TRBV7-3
CASSPGTGGFSSYEQYF
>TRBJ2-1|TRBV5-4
CASRGGLAGNNEQFF
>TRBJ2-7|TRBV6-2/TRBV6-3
CASNRGQGYEQYF
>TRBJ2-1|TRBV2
CASKGTVAYNEQFF
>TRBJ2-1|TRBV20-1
CSARDYSGSYNEQFF
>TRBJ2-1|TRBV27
CASSPRGPYNEQFF
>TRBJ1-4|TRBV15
CATSSEGEKLFF
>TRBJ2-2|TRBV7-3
CASSPPGTNANTGELFF
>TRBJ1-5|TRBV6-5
CASSWDRGNQPQHF
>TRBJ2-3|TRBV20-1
CSARVWPGNTDTQYF
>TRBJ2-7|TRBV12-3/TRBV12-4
CASSWGLGLKELYF
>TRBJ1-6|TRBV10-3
CAISETRAQGARDSPLHF
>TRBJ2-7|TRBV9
CASSVDPAGQVRDEQYF
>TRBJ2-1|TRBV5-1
CASSFSGGSNEQFF
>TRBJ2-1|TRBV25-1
CASSEVGGAHNEQFF
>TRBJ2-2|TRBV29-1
CSVVPPNTGELFF
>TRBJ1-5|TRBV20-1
CSAGRGPNQPQHF
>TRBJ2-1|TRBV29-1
CSVEDLERGGGYNEQFF
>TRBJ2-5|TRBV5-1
CASSDSGSGETQYF
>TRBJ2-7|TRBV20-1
CSALGTLAGYEQYF
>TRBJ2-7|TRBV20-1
CSAEPRDSYEQYF